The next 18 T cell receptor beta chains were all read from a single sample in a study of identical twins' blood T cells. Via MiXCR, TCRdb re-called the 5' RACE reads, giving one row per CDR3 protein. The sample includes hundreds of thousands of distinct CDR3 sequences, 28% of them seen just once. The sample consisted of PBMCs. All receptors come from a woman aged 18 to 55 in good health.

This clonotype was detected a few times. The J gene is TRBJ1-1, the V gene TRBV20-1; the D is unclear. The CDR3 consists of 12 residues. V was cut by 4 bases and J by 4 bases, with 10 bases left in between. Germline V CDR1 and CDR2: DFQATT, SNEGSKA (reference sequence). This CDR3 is CSAKEGFTEAFF. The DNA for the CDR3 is TGCAGTGCTAAGGAGGGATTCACTGAAGCTTTCTTT.

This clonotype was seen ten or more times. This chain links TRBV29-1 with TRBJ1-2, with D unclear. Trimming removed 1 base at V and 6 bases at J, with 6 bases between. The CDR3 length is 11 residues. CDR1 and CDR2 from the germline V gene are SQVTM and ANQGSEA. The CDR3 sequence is CSVEVRDGYTF. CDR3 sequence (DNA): TGCAGCGTTGAAGTGAGGGATGGCTACACCTTC. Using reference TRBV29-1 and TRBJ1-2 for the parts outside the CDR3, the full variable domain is SAVISQKPSRDICQRGTSLTIQCQVDSQVTMMFWYRQQPGQSLTLIATANQGSEATYESGFVIDKFPISRPNLTFSTLTVSNMSPEDSSIYLCSVEVRDGYTFGSGTRLTVV.

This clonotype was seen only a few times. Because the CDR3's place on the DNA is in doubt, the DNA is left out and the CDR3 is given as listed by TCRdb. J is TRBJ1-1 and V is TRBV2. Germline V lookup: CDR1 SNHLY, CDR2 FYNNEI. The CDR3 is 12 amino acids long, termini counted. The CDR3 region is CASSEFARGAFF.

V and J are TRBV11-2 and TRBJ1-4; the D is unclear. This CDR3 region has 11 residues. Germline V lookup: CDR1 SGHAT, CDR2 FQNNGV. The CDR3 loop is CAVEANEKLFF. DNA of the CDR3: TGTGCTGTGGAGGCTAATGAAAAACTGTTTTTT.

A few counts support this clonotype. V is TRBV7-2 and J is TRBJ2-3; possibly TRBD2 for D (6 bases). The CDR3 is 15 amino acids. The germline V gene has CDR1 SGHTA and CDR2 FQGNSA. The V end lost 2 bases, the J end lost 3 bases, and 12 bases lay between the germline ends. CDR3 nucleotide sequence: TGTGCCAGCAGCTTATCGGGAGTCGGAACAGATACGCAGTATTTT. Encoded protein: CASSLSGVGTDTQYF.

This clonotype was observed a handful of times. CDR3 protein: CASSVTKGTGELFF. In DNA form, the CDR3 reads TGTGCCAGCAGCGTAACAAAGGGAACCGGGGAGCTGTTTTTT. V is TRBV11-3 and J is TRBJ2-2, with D hard to call. This CDR3 region has 14 residues. Germline-derived CDR1 and CDR2 are SGHNT and YENEEA. Trimming pared 5 bases from V and 5 bases from J, leaving 12 bases between. Full variable domain (remainder filled in from reference TRBV11-3 and TRBJ2-2): EAGVVQSPRYKIIEKKQPVAFWCNPISGHNTLYWYLQNLGQGPELLIRYENEEAVDDSQLPKDRFSAERLKGVDSTLKIQPAELGDSAVYLCASSVTKGTGELFFGEGSRLTVL.

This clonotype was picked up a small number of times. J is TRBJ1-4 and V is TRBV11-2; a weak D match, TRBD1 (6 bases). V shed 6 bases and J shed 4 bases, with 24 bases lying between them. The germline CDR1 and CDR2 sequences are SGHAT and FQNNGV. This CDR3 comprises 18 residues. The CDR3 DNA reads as TGTGCCAGCAGTCAGCGCGGGGGGCCCCGTGAGGTTAATGAAAAACTGTTTTTT. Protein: CASSQRGGPREVNEKLFF.

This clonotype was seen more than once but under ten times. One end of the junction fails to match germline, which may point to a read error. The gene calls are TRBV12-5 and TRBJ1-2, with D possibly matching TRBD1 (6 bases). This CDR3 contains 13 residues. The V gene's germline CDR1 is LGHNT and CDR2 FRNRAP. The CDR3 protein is CASGSDSFYDYTF. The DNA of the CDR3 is TGTGCTAGTGGTTCGGACAGTTTCTATGACTACACCTTC.

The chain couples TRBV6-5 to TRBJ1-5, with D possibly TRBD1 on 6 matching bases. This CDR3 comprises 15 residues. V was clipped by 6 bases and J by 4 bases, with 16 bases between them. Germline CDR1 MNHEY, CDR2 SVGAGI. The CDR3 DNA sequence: TGTGCCAGCAGCACCGGGACACTGAAAAATCAGCCCCAGCATTTT. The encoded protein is CASSTGTLKNQPQHF.

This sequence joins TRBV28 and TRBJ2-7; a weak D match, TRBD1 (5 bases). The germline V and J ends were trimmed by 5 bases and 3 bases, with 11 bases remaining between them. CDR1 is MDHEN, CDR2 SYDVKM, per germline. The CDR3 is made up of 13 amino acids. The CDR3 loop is CASSIRVIYEQYF. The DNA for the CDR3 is TGTGCCAGCAGTATCAGGGTGATCTACGAGCAGTACTTC.

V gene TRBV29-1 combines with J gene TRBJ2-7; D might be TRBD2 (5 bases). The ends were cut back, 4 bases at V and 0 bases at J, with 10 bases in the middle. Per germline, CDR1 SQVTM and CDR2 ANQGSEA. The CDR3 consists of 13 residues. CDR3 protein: CSVGVGSSYEQYF. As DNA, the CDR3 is TGCAGCGTTGGGGTTGGGAGCTCCTACGAGCAGTACTTC.

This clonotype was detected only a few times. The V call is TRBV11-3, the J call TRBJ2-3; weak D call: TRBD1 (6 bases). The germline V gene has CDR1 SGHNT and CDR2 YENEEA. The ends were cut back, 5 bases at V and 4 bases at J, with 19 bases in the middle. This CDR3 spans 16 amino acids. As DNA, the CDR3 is TGTGCCAGCAGCCTGGGACAATACCTAAGGGCAGATACGCAGTATTTT. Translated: CASSLGQYLRADTQYF.

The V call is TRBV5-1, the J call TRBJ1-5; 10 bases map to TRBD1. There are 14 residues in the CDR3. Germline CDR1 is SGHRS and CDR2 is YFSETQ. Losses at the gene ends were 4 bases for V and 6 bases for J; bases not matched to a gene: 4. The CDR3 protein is CASSQGQGVQPQHF. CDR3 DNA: TGCGCCAGCAGCCAAGGACAGGGGGTTCAGCCCCAGCATTTT.

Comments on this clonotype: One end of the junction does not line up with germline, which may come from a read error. Here the CDR3 DNA reads TGCGCCGGCAGCCAAGATCTGGGGGACACCGGGGAGCTGTTTTTT. Translated, it gives CAGSQDLGDTGELFF. The V call is TRBV4-3, the J call TRBJ2-2, with D perhaps matching TRBD1 or TRBD2 (5 bases each). Germline V gene data show CDR1 as LGHNA and CDR2 as YSLEER. The CDR3 loop spans 15 amino acids.

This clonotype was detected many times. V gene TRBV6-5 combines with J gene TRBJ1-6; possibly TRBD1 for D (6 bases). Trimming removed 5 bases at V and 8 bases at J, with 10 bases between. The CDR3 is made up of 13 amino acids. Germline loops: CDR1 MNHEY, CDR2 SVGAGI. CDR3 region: CASSLDSYSPLHF. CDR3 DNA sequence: TGTGCCAGCAGTCTGGACAGCTATTCACCCCTCCACTTT.

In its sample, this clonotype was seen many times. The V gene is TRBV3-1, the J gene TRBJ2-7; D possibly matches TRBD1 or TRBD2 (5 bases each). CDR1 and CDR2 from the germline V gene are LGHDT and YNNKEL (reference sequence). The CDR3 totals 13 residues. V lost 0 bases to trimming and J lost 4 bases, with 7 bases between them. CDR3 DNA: TGTGCCAGCAGCCAAGAATGGGGGTACGAGCAGTACTTC. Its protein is CASSQEWGYEQYF.

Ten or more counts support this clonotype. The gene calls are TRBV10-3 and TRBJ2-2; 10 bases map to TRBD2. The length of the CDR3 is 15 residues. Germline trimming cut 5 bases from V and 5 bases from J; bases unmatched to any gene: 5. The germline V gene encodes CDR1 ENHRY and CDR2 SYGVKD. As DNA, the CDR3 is TGTGCCATCAGTCAAGCGGGAGGGCCTACCGGGGAGCTGTTTTTT. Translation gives CAISQAGGPTGELFF.

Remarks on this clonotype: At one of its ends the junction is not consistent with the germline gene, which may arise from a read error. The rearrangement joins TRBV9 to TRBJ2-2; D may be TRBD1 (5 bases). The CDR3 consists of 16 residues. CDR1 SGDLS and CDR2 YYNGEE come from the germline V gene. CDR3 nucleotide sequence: TGTGCCAGCAGCGTAGCTGAAGGGGCTTACACTGGGGAGCTGTTTTTT. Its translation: CASSVAEGAYTGELFF.